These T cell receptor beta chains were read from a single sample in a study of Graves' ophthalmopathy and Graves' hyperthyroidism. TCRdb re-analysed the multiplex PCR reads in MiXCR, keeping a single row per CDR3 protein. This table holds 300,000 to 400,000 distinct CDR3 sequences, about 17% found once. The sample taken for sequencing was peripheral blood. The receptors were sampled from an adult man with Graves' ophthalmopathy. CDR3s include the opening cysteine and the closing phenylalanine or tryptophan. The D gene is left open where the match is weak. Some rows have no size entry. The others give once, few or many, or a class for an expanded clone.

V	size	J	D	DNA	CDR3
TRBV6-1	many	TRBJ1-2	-	TGTGCCAGCAGTGAAGCACGTGACTATGGCTACACCTTC	CASSEARDYGYTF
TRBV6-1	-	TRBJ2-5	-	TGTGCCAGCAACGGACGGTTAAGAGAGACCCAGTACTTC	CASNGRLRETQYF
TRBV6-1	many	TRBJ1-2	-	TGTGCCAGCAGTACCCCCCCCTGGGGCCGGGGCTACACCTTC	CASSTPPWGRGYTF
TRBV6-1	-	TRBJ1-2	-	TGTGCCAGCAGTGCTGTTGGCGAATCTGGCTACACCTTC	CASSAVGESGYTF
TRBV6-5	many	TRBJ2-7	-	TGTGCCAGCAGGCCCGGGAGCCCCTACGAGCAGTACTTC	CASRPGSPYEQYF
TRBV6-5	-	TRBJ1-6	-	TGTGCAGGCAGTTACAATGTCCTCAATTCACCCCTCCACTTT	CAGSYNVLNSPLHF
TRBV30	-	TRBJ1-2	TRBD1	TGTGCCTGGAGTTACCGGGACAGGTACGGGATGGATGGCTACACCTTC	CAWSYRDRYGMDGYTF
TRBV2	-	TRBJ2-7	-	TGTGCCAGCAATGCGGGAAACTCCTACGAGCAGTACTTC	CASNAGNSYEQYF
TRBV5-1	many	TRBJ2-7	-	TGCGCCAGCAGCTTGGAGGGGGGTCGGGGCGAGCAGTACTTC	CASSLEGGRGEQYF
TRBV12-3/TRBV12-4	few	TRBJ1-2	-	TGTGCCAGCAGTTTAGGTTCGGGACAAAACTATGGCTACACCTTC	CASSLGSGQNYGYTF
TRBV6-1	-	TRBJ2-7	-	TGTGCCAGCAGTGATATGGCCTTGGGCGCCTACGAGCAGTACTTC	CASSDMALGAYEQYF
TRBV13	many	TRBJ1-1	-	TGTGCCAGCAGCTTACGCAGGGAAAGGAACACTGAAGCTTTCTTT	CASSLRRERNTEAFF
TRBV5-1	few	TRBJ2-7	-	TGCGCCAGCAGCCCCGGAAACCGGGACCCAGGCGAGCAGTACTTC	CASSPGNRDPGEQYF
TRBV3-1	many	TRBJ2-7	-	TGTGCCAGCAGCCAACCACCGACTATCGAGCAGTACTTC	CASSQPPTIEQYF
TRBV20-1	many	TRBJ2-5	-	TGCAGTGCTAGACCCCAATCGGGCGGATTCGAGACCCAGTACTTC	CSARPQSGGFETQYF
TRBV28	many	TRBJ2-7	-	TGTGCCAGCAGCCCAGAAAGGGGGATCTACGAGCAGTACTTC	CASSPERGIYEQYF
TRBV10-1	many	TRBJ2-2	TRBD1	TGCGCCAGCAGTGAGAGTGGACAGGGATTTAACACCGGGGAGCTGTTTTTT	CASSESGQGFNTGELFF
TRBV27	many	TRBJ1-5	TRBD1	TGTGCCAGCAGTTTCGCGGGGACAGGGGGCCGGTTTGACAATCAGCCCCAGCATTTT	CASSFAGTGGRFDNQPQHF
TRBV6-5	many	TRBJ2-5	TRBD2	TGTGCCAGCACCGGACTGAGCGGGGGCCCATTCTGGGAGACCCAGTACTTC	CASTGLSGGPFWETQYF
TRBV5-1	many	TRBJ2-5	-	TGCGCCAGCAGCTTGGCCGGGGCCCTGGCAGAGACCCAGTACTTC	CASSLAGALAETQYF
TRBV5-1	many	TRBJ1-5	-	TGCACCAGCAGCTTGAGTGGAGGTCAGGGATCCCCCCAGCATTTT	CTSSLSGGQGSPQHF
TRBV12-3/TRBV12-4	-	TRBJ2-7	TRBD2	TGTGCCAGCAATCTAGCGGGGGCCCTCTACGAGCAGTACTTC	CASNLAGALYEQYF
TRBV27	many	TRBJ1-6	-	TGTGCCAGCAGTTTAAACTTTGTTGCGGCCCTCCACTTT	CASSLNFVAALHF